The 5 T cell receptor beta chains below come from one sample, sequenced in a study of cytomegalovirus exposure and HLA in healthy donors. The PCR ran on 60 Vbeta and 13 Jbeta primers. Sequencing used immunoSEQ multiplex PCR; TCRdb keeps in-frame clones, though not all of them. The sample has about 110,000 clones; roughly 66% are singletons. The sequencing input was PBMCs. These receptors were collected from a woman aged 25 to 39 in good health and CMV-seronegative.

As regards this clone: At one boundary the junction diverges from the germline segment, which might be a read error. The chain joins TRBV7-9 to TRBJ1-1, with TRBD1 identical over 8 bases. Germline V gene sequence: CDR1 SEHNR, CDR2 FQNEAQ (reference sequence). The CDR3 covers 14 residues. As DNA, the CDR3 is TGTGCTAGCAGCCCCGGACAGGGTGGCACTGAAGCTTTCTTT. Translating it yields CASSPGQGGTEAFF.

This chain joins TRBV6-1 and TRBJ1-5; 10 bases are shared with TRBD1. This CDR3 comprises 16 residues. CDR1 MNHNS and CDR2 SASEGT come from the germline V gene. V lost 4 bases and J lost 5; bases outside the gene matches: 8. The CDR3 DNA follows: TGTGCCAGCAGTGCTAGGACAGGGGGGACTGATCAGCCCCAGCATTTT. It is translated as CASSARTGGTDQPQHF.

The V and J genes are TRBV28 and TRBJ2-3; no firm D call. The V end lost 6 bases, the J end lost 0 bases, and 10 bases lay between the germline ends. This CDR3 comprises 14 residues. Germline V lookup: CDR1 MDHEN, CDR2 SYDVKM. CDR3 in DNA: TGTGCCAGCAGCTACTCCGGTAGCACAGATACGCAGTATTTT. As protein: CASSYSGSTDTQYF.

CDR3 sequence reads: CASGLAGVTDTQYF. The CDR3 coding sequence is TGTGCCAGCGGCCTAGCGGGGGTCACAGATACGCAGTATTTT. This rearrangement joins TRBV5-5 to TRBJ2-3, with 10 bases that match TRBD2. The CDR3 is 14 residues long. Unmatched junction bases numbered 4, after V lost 7 bases and J lost 2 bases. Germline CDR1 and CDR2: SGHKS and YYEKEE (reference sequence).

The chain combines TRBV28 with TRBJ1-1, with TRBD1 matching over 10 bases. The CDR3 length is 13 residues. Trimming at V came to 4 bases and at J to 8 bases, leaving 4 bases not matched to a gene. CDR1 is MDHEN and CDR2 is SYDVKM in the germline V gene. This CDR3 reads CASSSGQGGEAFF. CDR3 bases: TGTGCCAGCAGTTCCGGACAGGGGGGAGAAGCTTTCTTT.